This TCR beta chain was sequenced in a study of cytomegalovirus exposure and HLA in healthy donors. Broader study findings: Among TCR beta chains, those listed as cytomegalovirus-associated numbered 164. Rare TCR sequences dominated, though some public TCRs recurred in many donors. A few of the chains that were CMV-associated were confirmed in vitro to be specific for CMV antigens.

These donors were members of the roughly 120-subject validation cohort, a group separate from the roughly 700-subject first cohort. Worth noting for this clone: What it binds is unknown.

Germline V gene sequence: CDR1 SGDLS, CDR2 YYNGEE. Trimming removed 3 bases from V and 4 bases from J; junction bases left unmatched: 17. The CDR3 spans 18 residues. The protocol was immunoSEQ multiplex PCR, while the TCRdb copy is restricted to in-frame clones and leaves out a portion. The data contain 30,000 to 40,000 clones, 85% to 95% of them singletons. The sequencing sample was made of PBMCs. This sequence originates from a man aged 18 to 29 in good health and CMV-seronegative. This chain uses TRBV9 with TRBJ2-5, with TRBD2 matching over 8 bases. CDR3 coding DNA: TGTGCCAGCAGCGAGGGGGGATTCGGGGGGGCCATTCGAGAGACCCAGTACTTC. This gives the protein CASSEGGFGGAIRETQYF.